Following are 6 T cell receptor beta chains from one sample sequenced in a study of radiation and T cells in renal cell carcinoma. The protocol was immunoSEQ multiplex PCR, while the TCRdb copy is restricted to in-frame clones and leaves out a portion. The table records about 140,000 clones, approximately 87% of them present only once. The time point here: baseline pretreatment blood. Treatment described: 15 Gy SBRT to primary tumor, nephrectomy 4 weeks later. The starting material was blood, obtained from a patient whose treatment included radiotherapy and nephrectomy. The source of these receptors is a woman between 50 and 59 years old with renal cell carcinoma.

This clone was observed once. The CDR3 DNA reads TGTGCCAGCCCTGGGGGGACGGGCTCCTACGAGCAGTACTTC. The encoded protein is CASPGGTGSYEQYF. V usage is TRBV2 and J usage is TRBJ2-7; D may be TRBD2 (6 bases). Trimming took 8 bases from V and 0 from J, leaving 14 bases between them. Germline-derived CDR1 and CDR2 are SNHLY and FYNNEI. There are 14 residues in the CDR3.

DNA of the CDR3: TGTGCCAGCACCCAGGGGTTTTCTGAAGCTTTCTTT. It translates to CASTQGFSEAFF. The chain couples TRBV7-9 to TRBJ1-1, with a weak D call TRBD1 (6 bases). The CDR3 is 12 amino acids. Germline V lookup: CDR1 SEHNR, CDR2 FQNEAQ (reference sequence). V lost 7 bases and J 6 bases, leaving 12 bases between the germline ends.

V and J are TRBV28 and TRBJ2-2; D is uncertain. The germline gives CDR1 MDHEN, CDR2 SYDVKM. The CDR3 runs to 16 residues. V was shortened by 0 bases and J by 0 bases, with 8 bases between the two germline ends. CDR3 DNA sequence: TGTGCCAGCAGTTTATGGCGGAACACGAACACCGGGGAGCTGTTTTTT. It translates to CASSLWRNTNTGELFF.

The V gene is TRBV10-2, the J gene TRBJ1-2, with no clear D. Trimming removed 5 bases at V and 3 bases at J, with 16 bases between. Germline CDR1 and CDR2: WSHSY and SAAADI. The CDR3 totals 15 residues. CDR3 amino acids: CASSRGLSPDYGYTF. The CDR3 DNA reads TGCGCCAGCAGTCGCGGGTTGAGCCCGGACTATGGCTACACCTTC.

The chain carries TRBV29-1 and TRBJ2-2, with D possibly matching TRBD2 (6 bases). CDR1 SQVTM and CDR2 ANQGSEA come from the germline V gene. The CDR3 has 13 residues. Trimming removed 6 bases at V and 2 bases at J, with 10 bases between. The DNA for the CDR3 is TGCAGCGTATCCGGGGGAAACACCGGGGAGCTGTTTTTT. Translated: CSVSGGNTGELFF.

The chain is built from TRBV4-1 and TRBJ2-3; D unclear. The CDR3 is 11 residues long. V dropped 1 base and J dropped 6 bases, with 2 bases sitting between them. Looked up from germline, CDR1 is MGHRA and CDR2 is YSYEKL. CDR3 in amino acids: CASSQADTQYF. The CDR3 bases are TGCGCCAGCAGCCAAGCGGATACGCAGTATTTT.